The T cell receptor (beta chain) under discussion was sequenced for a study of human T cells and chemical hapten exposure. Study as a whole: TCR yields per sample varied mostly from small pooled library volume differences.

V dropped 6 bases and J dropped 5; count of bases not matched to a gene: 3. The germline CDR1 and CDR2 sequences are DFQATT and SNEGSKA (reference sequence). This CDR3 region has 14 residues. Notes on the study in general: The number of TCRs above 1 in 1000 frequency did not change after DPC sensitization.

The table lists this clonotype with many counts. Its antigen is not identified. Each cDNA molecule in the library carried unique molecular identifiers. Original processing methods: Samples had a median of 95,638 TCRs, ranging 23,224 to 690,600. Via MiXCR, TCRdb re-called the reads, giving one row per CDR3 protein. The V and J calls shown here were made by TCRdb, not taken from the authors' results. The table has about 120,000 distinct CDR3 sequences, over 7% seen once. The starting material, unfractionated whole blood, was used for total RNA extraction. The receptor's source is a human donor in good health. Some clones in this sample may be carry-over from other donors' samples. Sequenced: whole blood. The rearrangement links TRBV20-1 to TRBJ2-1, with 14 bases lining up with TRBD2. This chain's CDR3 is CSALGLAGDNEQFF. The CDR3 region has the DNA TGCAGTGCACTGGGACTAGCGGGGGACAATGAGCAGTTCTTC.